The T cell receptor (beta chain) under discussion was sequenced for a study of T cells in Graves' hyperthyroidism and ophthalmopathy. Comment on this clonotype: Its antigen is unidentified.

The study's findings and limits: Peripheral blood also featured most of the thyroid clonotypes expanded above 0.001.

RNA transcripts provided the source from which TCR beta CDR3 regions were amplified. TCR CDR3 regions were first amplified by RT-PCR with HTBI primers. TCRdb used MiXCR to reprocess the multiplex PCR reads, holding one entry per CDR3 protein. The profile shows fewer than 400,000 distinct CDR3 sequences, around an eighth of them singletons. The germline V gene encodes CDR1 LGHNT and CDR2 FRNRAP. The CDR3 covers 15 residues. V was pared by 3 bases and J by 6 bases, with 8 bases of the junction left unmatched. Exclusion followed for patients with uncontrolled infection, other autoimmune disease, pregnancy or lactation.

Material: blood. This sequence was found in a man aged 45-60 years with Graves' ophthalmopathy. The V gene is TRBV12-5, the J gene TRBJ2-1, with 7 bases that match TRBD2. The CDR3 sequence is CASGFRRELFNEQFF. CDR3 in DNA: TGTGCTAGTGGTTTTAGGCGGGAGCTGTTCAATGAGCAGTTCTTC.